The 8 T cell receptor beta chains given below trace back to one sample, sequenced in a study of blood T cell repertoires in COVID-19. Assay: immunoSEQ multiplex PCR; the TCRdb copy retains only in-frame clones and omits some. The table lists around 250,000 clones, over 75% of them singletons. The sequenced material came from peripheral blood. All receptors come from a human donor in a cohort sampled during active COVID-19.

This chain joins TRBV27 and TRBJ1-2, with 8 bases matching TRBD1. This CDR3 is 12 amino acids long. V was clipped by 6 bases and J by 5 bases; unmatched bases: 2. From germline, CDR1 is MNHEY and CDR2 SMNVEV (reference sequence). In DNA, the CDR3 is TGTGCCAGCAGGGACAGGGTATATGGCTACACCTTC. Translation gives CASRDRVYGYTF.

The chain is built from TRBV27 and TRBJ2-7, with TRBD1 matching 7 bases. V lost 6 bases, J lost 1 base, and 9 bases stayed unmatched. The CDR3 runs to 15 residues. CDR1 MNHEY and CDR2 SMNVEV come from the germline V gene (reference sequence). CDR3 amino acids: CASSLEGGASYEQYF. The CDR3 DNA sequence: TGTGCCAGCAGCTTAGAAGGGGGCGCTTCCTACGAGCAGTACTTC.

V gene TRBV9 combines with J gene TRBJ2-1; 8 bases agree with TRBD2. V dropped 4 bases and J dropped 3; count of bases not matched to a gene: 12. The germline V gene has CDR1 SGDLS and CDR2 YYNGEE. CDR3 length: 17 residues. CDR3 amino acids: CASSRGAGGTGYNEQFF. The DNA for the CDR3 is TGTGCCAGCAGCCGGGGGGCGGGAGGTACGGGCTACAATGAGCAGTTCTTC. Looking up the rest from reference TRBV9 and TRBJ2-1 gives the full variable domain: DSGVTQTPKHLITATGQRVTLRCSPRSGDLSVYWYQQSLDQGLQFLIQYYNGEERAKGNILERFSAQQFPDLHSELNLSSLELGDSALYFCASSRGAGGTGYNEQFFGPGTRLTVL.

V usage is TRBV5-1 and J usage is TRBJ2-5; 12 nucleotides match TRBD2. V trimming: 1 base; J trimming: 4 bases; junction bases outside the gene matches: 8. Germline loops: CDR1 SGHRS, CDR2 YFSETQ. The CDR3 has 17 residues. The CDR3 region is CASSLKGASGRGETQYF. Written as DNA, the CDR3 is TGCGCCAGCAGCTTGAAGGGCGCTAGCGGGAGGGGAGAGACCCAGTACTTC.

The J gene is TRBJ2-7, the V gene TRBV6-5, with D possibly matching TRBD1 (6 bases). The V gene lost 8 bases and the J gene lost 0 bases, with 14 bases spanning the gap. Germline CDR1 reads MNHEY; CDR2 reads SVGAGI. The CDR3 is made up of 14 amino acids. CDR3 coding DNA: TGTGCCAGCCAGACAGGACAAACCTCCTACGAGCAGTACTTC. Translating gives CASQTGQTSYEQYF.

This clone occurred a few times. The rearrangement joins TRBV11-2 to TRBJ2-7, with TRBD2 as a possible D gene (6 bases). In germline, CDR1 is SGHAT, CDR2 FQNNGV. The V and J ends lost 0 bases and 7 bases respectively, with 16 bases between them. CDR3 length: 15 residues. The CDR3 loop is CASSLDLGSGVEQYF. CDR3 bases: TGTGCCAGCAGCTTAGATCTGGGGTCGGGGGTGGAGCAGTACTTC.

This sequence joins TRBV6-6 and TRBJ2-1; TRBD2 matches at 10 bases. With 0 bases clipped from V and 9 bases from J, the junction kept 5 bases outside the gene matches. The CDR3 covers 15 residues. Germline V CDR1 and CDR2: MNHNY, SVGAGI (reference sequence). CDR3 region: CASSYSRLAGAEQFF. CDR3 coding DNA: TGTGCCAGCAGTTACTCAAGGCTAGCGGGAGCTGAGCAGTTCTTC.

The gene calls are TRBV13 and TRBJ2-2, with 7 bases fitting TRBD2. CDR1 and CDR2 from the germline V gene are PRHDT and FYEKMQ (reference sequence). There are 17 residues in the CDR3. Trimming cost V 2 bases and J 2 bases; bases outside gene matches: 8. The CDR3 nucleotides read TGTGCCAGCAGCTTATTTTCGGGACTATCTAACACCGGGGAGCTGTTTTTT. It yields the protein CASSLFSGLSNTGELFF.